Below are 22 T cell receptor beta chains sequenced from a single sample in a study of blood T cell repertoires in COVID-19. Profiling relied on immunoSEQ multiplex PCR, and the TCRdb table lists in-frame clones only, not all of them. This table holds 250,000 to 300,000 clones, roughly 81% found once. The sample consisted of PBMCs or T cells enriched from blood (not recorded which). Source of these receptors: a woman aged 50 to 60 who had been exposed to COVID-19.

This clone was counted a few times. The identical CDR3 is also encoded by other nucleotide sequences in the sample. This rearrangement joins TRBV7-9 to TRBJ1-1; no definite D call. V lost 6 bases and J lost 1, with 12 bases in between. CDR3 size: 14 residues. CDR1 and CDR2 from the germline V gene are SEHNR and FQNEAQ (reference sequence). The CDR3 region is CASSLLGGNTEAFF. CDR3 nucleotide sequence: TGTGCCAGCAGTCTCCTCGGAGGGAACACTGAAGCTTTCTTT.

The chain has TRBV24-1 and TRBJ2-5; 7 nucleotides match TRBD1. J was trimmed by 3 bases and V by 1 base; bases with no gene match: 7. This CDR3 has 16 amino acids. The germline CDR1 and CDR2 sequences are KGHDR and SFDVKD. The CDR3 DNA reads TGTGCCACCAGTGATTTCCCCGCTACAGGGGAAGAGACCCAGTACTTC. It yields the protein CATSDFPATGEETQYF.

The chain combines TRBV29-1 with TRBJ1-2, with a weak D call TRBD1 (6 bases). The CDR3 spans 13 residues. Trimming removed 4 bases from V and 4 bases from J, with 13 bases in between. CDR1 SQVTM and CDR2 ANQGSEA come from the germline V gene. CDR3 sequence: CSVGGGVGYGYTF. CDR3 nucleotide sequence: TGCAGCGTTGGAGGGGGAGTGGGCTATGGCTACACCTTC.

The rearrangement uses TRBV19 and TRBJ1-5; 7 nucleotides match TRBD1. The J segment lost 0 bases and the V segment lost 4 bases, leaving 12 bases of the junction unmatched. This CDR3 spans 18 amino acids. Per germline, CDR1 LNHDA and CDR2 SQIVND (reference sequence). The CDR3 loop is CASSTPPGQIISNQPQHF. DNA of the CDR3: TGTGCCAGTAGTACTCCACCGGGACAGATTATTAGCAATCAGCCCCAGCATTTT.

This clone has only one observation. In DNA, the CDR3 is TGTGCCAGCAGTCGCTTGGGCAGCTACGAGCAGTACTTC. It encodes CASSRLGSYEQYF. V is TRBV25-1 and J is TRBJ2-7, with D hard to call. There are 13 residues in the CDR3. Germline V gene sequence: CDR1 MGHDK, CDR2 SYGVNS. V lost 5 bases and J 3 bases, leaving 11 bases between the germline ends.

This clone was recorded once. The rearrangement joins TRBV5-4 to TRBJ1-4; 9 bases line up with TRBD1. This CDR3 is 13 amino acids long. The ends lost 3 bases at V and 8 bases at J; junction bases unmatched: 2. The germline V gene has CDR1 SGHNT and CDR2 YYREEE (reference sequence). In DNA, the CDR3 is TGTGCCAGCAGCTGGGACAGGGAGGAAAAACTGTTTTTT. It is translated as CASSWDREEKLFF.

In this sample, this clone turned up a few times. V is TRBV29-1 and J is TRBJ1-1; D not resolved. In germline, CDR1 is SQVTM, CDR2 ANQGSEA. The CDR3 covers 10 residues. V was pared by 6 bases and J by 7 bases, with 9 bases between. The CDR3 DNA reads as TGCAGCGTGTACAGTAGTGAAGCTTTCTTT. Encoded protein: CSVYSSEAFF.

There are a few counts of this clone. This sequence joins TRBV9 and TRBJ2-3; possible D gene TRBD1, 6 bases. Per germline, CDR1 SGDLS and CDR2 YYNGEE. The CDR3 has 16 residues. V was pared by 0 bases and J by 2 bases, with 13 bases between. The chain's CDR3 is CASSVDGTHYTDTQYF. As DNA, the CDR3 is TGTGCCAGCAGCGTAGACGGGACACACTACACAGATACGCAGTATTTT.

The rearrangement links TRBV11-2 to TRBJ2-3; TRBD2 might be the D (6 bases). Trimming shortened V by 4 bases and J by 3 bases, and 23 bases separated the two germline ends. Per the germline V gene, CDR1 is SGHAT and CDR2 is FQNNGV. The CDR3 consists of 18 residues. CDR3: CASSSRATITSMTDTQYF. As DNA, the CDR3 is TGTGCCAGCAGCTCCCGCGCGACCATAACTAGCATGACAGATACGCAGTATTTT. The whole variable domain, remainder taken from reference TRBV11-2 and TRBJ2-3, is EAGVAQSPRYKIIEKRQSVAFWCNPISGHATLYWYQQILGQGPKLLIQFQNNGVVDDSQLPKDRFSAERLKGVDSTLKIQPAKLEDSAVYLCASSSRATITSMTDTQYFGPGTRLTVL.

The V call is TRBV9, the J call TRBJ2-6; no firm D call. There are 16 residues in the CDR3. V lost 0 bases and J lost 0, with 7 bases in between. Germline V gene lookup returns CDR1 SGDLS and CDR2 YYNGEE. CDR3 bases: TGTGCCAGCAGCGTAGGCGCTCGCTCTGGGGCCAACGTCCTGACTTTC. Protein product: CASSVGARSGANVLTF.

The gene calls are TRBV10-3 and TRBJ1-5; possible D gene TRBD1, 5 bases. Germline CDR1 and CDR2: ENHRY and SYGVKD. This CDR3 region has 16 residues. The V end lost 2 bases, the J end lost 3 bases, and 14 bases lay between the germline ends. CDR3 DNA: TGTGCCATCAGTGAGCAGGGCAGGGATGACAATCAGCCCCAGCATTTT. It encodes CAISEQGRDDNQPQHF.

This chain connects TRBV6-5 to TRBJ1-1; possibly TRBD1 for D (5 bases). CDR1 MNHEY and CDR2 SVGAGI come from the germline V gene. The CDR3 loop spans 11 amino acids. Trimming shortened V by 11 bases and J by 9 bases, and 16 bases separated the two germline ends. The CDR3 sequence: CACHPGLQAFF. CDR3 nucleotides: TGTGCCTGCCATCCGGGACTCCAAGCTTTCTTT.

The rearrangement links TRBV19 to TRBJ2-7, with 7 bases matching TRBD1. Germline trimming cut 5 bases from V and 6 bases from J; bases unmatched to any gene: 13. Germline V CDR1 and CDR2: LNHDA, SQIVND (reference sequence). The CDR3 covers 15 residues. The CDR3 nucleotides are TGTGCCAGTAGTCCAGGCGGCAGGGGGAAGGTCGAGCAGTACTTC. Translated: CASSPGGRGKVEQYF.

The rearrangement joins TRBV6-5 to TRBJ1-3; D not certain. Germline-derived CDR1 and CDR2 are MNHEY and SVGAGI. CDR3 size: 15 residues. Trimming took 6 bases from V and 8 from J, leaving 20 bases between them. CDR3 sequence (DNA): TGTGCCAGCAGAGGAGGAGGCCGCCCGGTGGACACCATATATTTT. Its protein is CASRGGGRPVDTIYF.

V gene TRBV11-2 combines with J gene TRBJ1-2; the D is unclear. The germline gives CDR1 SGHAT, CDR2 FQNNGV. CDR3 length: 15 amino acids. Trimming shortened V by 5 bases and J by 5 bases, and 18 bases separated the two germline ends. CDR3 in DNA: TGTGCCAGCAGCCCCGAGTGGACTGCTGGGTATGGCTACACCTTC. Its protein product is CASSPEWTAGYGYTF.

V and J are TRBV2 and TRBJ1-2, with 8 positions matching TRBD1. With 6 bases clipped from V and 3 bases from J, the junction kept 6 bases outside the gene matches. Germline-derived CDR1 and CDR2 are SNHLY and FYNNEI. The CDR3 consists of 14 residues. This CDR3 reads CASSAGTGYYGYTF. As DNA, the CDR3 is TGTGCCAGCAGCGCCGGGACAGGCTACTATGGCTACACCTTC.

This sequence joins TRBV3-1 (or the pseudogene TRBV3-2) and TRBJ1-5, with TRBD1 matching 7 bases. The CDR3 runs to 16 residues. The V gene end was trimmed by 1 base and the J gene end by 1 base; junction bases not matched to a gene: 4. The germline CDR1 and CDR2 sequences are LGHDT and YNNKEL (reference sequence). CDR3 DNA sequence: TGTGCCAGCAGCCAAGGGGGCAGGGGGAGCAATCAGCCCCAGCATTTT. Encoded protein: CASSQGGRGSNQPQHF.

The chain is built from TRBV3-1 (or the pseudogene TRBV3-2) and TRBJ1-2, with no clear D. In germline, CDR1 is LGHDT, CDR2 YNNKEL (reference sequence). Trimming took off 0 bases at V and 5 bases at J, with 16 bases between the two ends. The CDR3 covers 16 residues. The CDR3 DNA reads TGTGCCAGCAGCCAAGATCCCCTCAGGATTTCGTATGGCTACACCTTC. It yields the protein CASSQDPLRISYGYTF.

J is TRBJ1-2 and V is TRBV28; 9 bases agree with TRBD1. Trimming removed 8 bases from V and 4 bases from J; junction bases left unmatched: 8. The CDR3 loop spans 14 amino acids. Germline CDR1 MDHEN, CDR2 SYDVKM. CDR3 sequence: CASGLEGQGYGYTF. The CDR3, as DNA: TGTGCCAGCGGCCTCGAGGGACAGGGCTATGGCTACACCTTC.

The chain joins TRBV4-1 to TRBJ1-1; 10 bases match TRBD1. CDR3 length equals 16 residues. V dropped 4 bases and J dropped 3; count of bases not matched to a gene: 8. Germline CDR1 and CDR2: MGHRA and YSYEKL. The CDR3 DNA is TGCGCCAGCAGCCTTGACAGGGGGCGCGTGTACACTGAAGCTTTCTTT. Amino acid sequence: CASSLDRGRVYTEAFF.

Comment on this clone: Within the sample, other DNA sequences also encode this same CDR3. The chain recombines TRBV4-3 with TRBJ1-2; D gene unclear. The CDR3 extends over 14 amino acids. V dropped 0 bases and J dropped 2 bases, with 7 bases sitting between them. The germline gives CDR1 LGHNA, CDR2 YSLEER. In DNA, the CDR3 is TGCGCCAGCAGCCAAGACCGAGGGAACTATGGCTACACCTTC. It is translated as CASSQDRGNYGYTF.

V is TRBV10-3 and J is TRBJ1-6; the match to TRBD1 covers 7 bases. Germline-derived CDR1 and CDR2 are ENHRY and SYGVKD. This CDR3 has 15 residues. J was trimmed by 5 bases and V by 5 bases; bases with no gene match: 6. The CDR3 DNA is TGTGCCATCAGTCCTACCGGGACAGATAATTCACCCCTCCACTTT. The encoded protein is CAISPTGTDNSPLHF.